Listed here are 15 T cell receptor beta chains from one sample, sequenced in a study of blood T cell repertoires in COVID-19. Assay: immunoSEQ multiplex PCR; the TCRdb copy retains only in-frame clones and omits some. The data show some 220,000 clones, over 75% seen once. The sequenced sample consisted of peripheral blood. These receptor sequences come from a woman aged 70-85 years with COVID-19, enrolled during active disease.

This sequence joins TRBV5-1 and TRBJ2-6; weak D call: TRBD1 (7 bases). Trimming cost V 4 bases and J 5 bases, with 19 bases left between them. CDR1 and CDR2 from the germline V gene are SGHRS and YFSETQ. The CDR3 runs to 17 residues. CDR3 nucleotides: TGCGCCAGCAGCCCGGGGGACAGTAACGCATGGGCCAACGTCCTGACTTTC. Translation gives CASSPGDSNAWANVLTF.

The chain uses TRBV28 and TRBJ2-5; D is possibly TRBD1 (6 bases). CDR3 length equals 22 residues. V was shortened by 5 bases and J by 0 bases, with 34 bases between the two germline ends. CDR1 MDHEN and CDR2 SYDVKM come from the germline V gene. CDR3 loop: CASSRGDTRTGPGLGYQETQYF. The CDR3 DNA reads as TGTGCCAGCAGTCGGGGAGATACGCGAACAGGGCCTGGGCTCGGGTACCAAGAGACCCAGTACTTC.

The chain employs TRBV12-3 or TRBV12-4 and TRBJ2-1; no clear D gene. The CDR3 covers 13 residues. The V gene lost 3 bases and the J gene lost 7 bases, with 10 bases spanning the gap. CDR3 in amino acids: CASSFRSRNEQFF. The CDR3 bases are TGTGCCAGCAGTTTTCGGTCTCGGAATGAGCAGTTCTTC.

This rearrangement joins TRBV4-2 to TRBJ1-2, with TRBD1 matching over 9 bases. V was pared by 2 bases and J by 5 bases, with 6 bases of the junction left unmatched. Germline CDR1 LGHNA, CDR2 YNFKEQ. The CDR3 sequence is 15 residues long. The CDR3 reads CASSQSTDRGYGYTF. The CDR3 bases are TGTGCCAGCAGCCAATCCACTGACAGGGGGTATGGCTACACCTTC.

The V gene is TRBV7-2, the J gene TRBJ1-1; D gene unclear. Trimming took 1 base from V and 2 from J, leaving 11 bases between them. CDR1 is SGHTA, CDR2 FQGNSA, per germline. The CDR3 has 15 residues. Here the CDR3 DNA reads TGTGCCAGCAGCTTAGGACGGGTTATCAACACTGAAGCTTTCTTT. As protein: CASSLGRVINTEAFF.

The rearrangement uses TRBV5-1 and TRBJ1-3, with D possibly matching TRBD1 (6 bases). This CDR3 region has 17 residues. Per germline, CDR1 SGHRS and CDR2 YFSETQ. Trimming took off 2 bases at V and 0 bases at J, with 15 bases between the two ends. The chain's CDR3 is CASSFTGRGDSGNTIYF. In nucleotides, the CDR3 is TGCGCCAGCAGCTTTACAGGGAGAGGGGACTCTGGAAACACCATATATTTT.

The chain links TRBV27 to TRBJ1-2, with 12 bases identical to TRBD1. The CDR3 is 15 residues long. Trimming took 6 bases from V and 7 from J; bases not matched to a gene: 9. The germline V gene encodes CDR1 MNHEY and CDR2 SMNVEV (reference sequence). CDR3 loop: CASRNVGQGAGGYTF. CDR3 bases: TGTGCCAGCAGAAATGTGGGACAGGGGGCTGGTGGCTACACCTTC.

The CDR3 DNA follows: TGCGCCAGCAGCTTGTTCCCCGGGGACAGGGGGACCTATAATTCACCCCTCCACTTT. Encoded protein: CASSLFPGDRGTYNSPLHF. The chain has TRBV5-1 and TRBJ1-6, with 11 bases lining up with TRBD1. In germline, CDR1 is SGHRS, CDR2 YFSETQ. V lost 1 base to trimming and J lost 2 bases; unmatched junction nucleotides: 8. The CDR3 runs to 19 residues.

The rearrangement uses TRBV5-1 and TRBJ2-7, with D perhaps TRBD1 (6 bases). V was shortened by 5 bases and J by 5 bases, with 11 bases between the two germline ends. Germline V lookup: CDR1 SGHRS, CDR2 YFSETQ. CDR3 length: 12 residues. The CDR3 DNA is TGCGCCAGCAGAGGGGGTGTGGACGAGCAGTACTTC. It yields the protein CASRGGVDEQYF.

The V gene is TRBV6-5, the J gene TRBJ1-2; 9 nucleotides line up with TRBD1. CDR1 is MNHEY and CDR2 is SVGAGI in the germline V gene. The CDR3 consists of 15 residues. V was clipped by 6 bases and J by 2 bases; unmatched bases: 7. CDR3 amino acids: CASRRAGQGNYGYTF. The CDR3 DNA follows: TGTGCCAGCAGAAGAGCCGGACAGGGGAACTATGGCTACACCTTC.

This clone was seen only once. The rearrangement uses TRBV6-6 and TRBJ2-1, with 11 bases fitting TRBD2. Per germline, CDR1 MNHNY and CDR2 SVGAGI (reference sequence). CDR3 length equals 14 residues. J gave up 7 bases and V 7 bases, and 6 bases lay outside the gene matches. The CDR3: CASKGTSGSNEQFF. The CDR3 nucleotides are TGTGCCAGCAAAGGAACTAGCGGGAGTAATGAGCAGTTCTTC.

This clone was counted between two and nine times. The V call is TRBV2, the J call TRBJ1-2; 8 bases align to TRBD1. V trimming: 6 bases; J trimming: 0 bases; junction bases outside the gene matches: 6. The CDR3 has 15 amino acids. Per the germline V gene, CDR1 is SNHLY and CDR2 is FYNNEI. The CDR3: CASSPWDRPNYGYTF. The CDR3 DNA is TGTGCCAGCAGCCCATGGGACAGGCCTAACTATGGCTACACCTTC.

The chain couples TRBV24-1 to TRBJ2-1, with 7 nucleotides matching TRBD2. CDR1 and CDR2 (germline): KGHDR, SFDVKD. The CDR3 is made up of 17 amino acids. V shed 1 base, J shed 8 bases, and the junction held 13 bases outside the gene matches. The CDR3 loop reads CATSDFQNFRLADEQFF. The CDR3 DNA reads TGTGCCACCAGTGATTTCCAGAATTTTAGACTAGCAGATGAGCAGTTCTTC.

V gene TRBV3-1 (or the pseudogene TRBV3-2) combines with J gene TRBJ1-2; the D is unclear. Trimming left V 1 base short and J 8 bases short, with 20 bases between. Germline CDR1 reads LGHDT; CDR2 reads YNNKEL (reference sequence). The CDR3 covers 16 residues. The CDR3 DNA reads as TGTGCCAGCAGCCAAGCCCTGGGAGAGGGCGCTAAGGGCTACACCTTC. Residues: CASSQALGEGAKGYTF.

The chain joins TRBV18 to TRBJ2-4; 12 nucleotides match TRBD1. CDR1 is KGHSH and CDR2 is LQKENI in the germline V gene. The V and J ends lost 1 base and 3 bases, in that order; junction bases with no gene match: 4. The CDR3 length is 17 residues. The CDR3 spells CASSPRGTGGDKNIQYF. The CDR3 DNA reads as TGTGCCAGCTCACCACGAGGGACAGGGGGCGACAAAAACATTCAGTACTTC. The full variable domain, in which reference TRBV18 and TRBJ2-4 provide the parts outside the CDR3, is NAGVMQNPRHLVRRRGQEARLRCSPMKGHSHVYWYRQLPEEGLKFMVYLQKENIIDESGMPKERFSAEFPKEGPSILRIQQVVRGDSAAYFCASSPRGTGGDKNIQYFGAGTRLSVL.